The next 27 T cell receptor beta chains were all read from a single sample in a study of blood T cell repertoires in COVID-19. Only in-frame clones appear in the TCRdb table, and some are missing; sequencing was by immunoSEQ multiplex PCR. This table holds around 250,000 clones, 82% found once. Sequencing was performed on peripheral blood. All receptors derive from a woman between 18 and 29 years old with acute or convalescent COVID-19.

The chain couples TRBV11-2 to TRBJ2-7, with D maybe TRBD1 (5 bases). This CDR3 spans 14 amino acids. Trimming stripped 0 bases from V and 4 bases from J, with 10 bases between. Germline V gene lookup returns CDR1 SGHAT and CDR2 FQNNGV. CDR3 coding DNA: TGTGCCAGCAGCTTAGATCCCCAGGGTTACGAGCAGTACTTC. It encodes CASSLDPQGYEQYF.

The chain employs TRBV2 and TRBJ2-7, with D possibly matching TRBD1 (6 bases). Germline V lookup: CDR1 SNHLY, CDR2 FYNNEI. V lost 2 bases and J lost 5, with 19 bases in between. The CDR3 is 16 residues long. The CDR3 DNA is TGTGCCAGCAGTGAAACCCAAGCCAGGGGTTTTAACGAGCAGTACTTC. Translating it yields CASSETQARGFNEQYF.

The V gene is TRBV7-2, the J gene TRBJ2-2, with 7 bases fitting TRBD2. CDR1 is SGHTA and CDR2 is FQGNSA in the germline V gene. V shed 5 bases, J shed 5 bases, and the junction held 14 bases outside the gene matches. The length of the CDR3 is 17 residues. The CDR3 nucleotides read TGTGCCAGCAGCCAGGTCCCGGGGGGAGTGGGGACCGGGGAGCTGTTTTTT. Residues: CASSQVPGGVGTGELFF.

This chain joins TRBV9 and TRBJ2-1; TRBD2 matches 15 bases. The CDR3 spans 20 residues. Germline-derived CDR1 and CDR2 are SGDLS and YYNGEE. The ends lost 0 bases at V and 3 bases at J; junction bases unmatched: 10. The CDR3 DNA reads TGTGCCAGCAGCGTAGGGGGACTAGCGGGAGGAAGGCCCGTCTACAATGAGCAGTTCTTC. Protein product: CASSVGGLAGGRPVYNEQFF.

The chain combines TRBV10-2 with TRBJ2-2; weak D call: TRBD2 (5 bases). Germline loops: CDR1 WSHSY, CDR2 SAAADI. Trimming took 3 bases from V and 1 from J, leaving 12 bases between them. This CDR3 region has 16 residues. The chain's CDR3 is CASSDIGGGNTGELFF. CDR3 DNA sequence: TGCGCCAGCAGTGATATAGGAGGTGGGAACACCGGGGAGCTGTTTTTT.

V gene TRBV4-3 combines with J gene TRBJ2-7, with 10 bases lining up with TRBD2. CDR1 is LGHNA and CDR2 is YSLEER in the germline V gene. CDR3 length equals 16 residues. V shed 1 base and J 5 bases; nucleotides not matched to a gene: 8. The CDR3 DNA is TGCGCCAGCAGCCAAGGGAGCGGGAGGGCCTGGAACGAGCAGTACTTC. Residues: CASSQGSGRAWNEQYF.

The chain's CDR3 is CASSRDSFSNQPQHF. The CDR3 nucleotides read TGTGCCAGCAGCCGGGACTCGTTTAGCAATCAGCCCCAGCATTTT. The chain is built from TRBV9 and TRBJ1-5, with a weak D call TRBD1 (5 bases). Trimming left V 4 bases short and J 0 bases short, with 11 bases between. Germline V lookup: CDR1 SGDLS, CDR2 YYNGEE. This CDR3 is 15 amino acids long.

This sequence joins TRBV3-1 (or the pseudogene TRBV3-2) and TRBJ1-2; TRBD1 matches at 9 bases. CDR3 size: 15 residues. The V gene's germline CDR1 is LGHDT and CDR2 YNNKEL (reference sequence). Trimming at V came to 1 base and at J to 5 bases, leaving 5 bases not matched to a gene. In nucleotides, the CDR3 is TGTGCCAGCAGCCAAGGCACCGGACAGGGGTATGGCTACACCTTC. Its translation: CASSQGTGQGYGYTF.

The sample holds one count of this clone. The chain employs TRBV29-1 and TRBJ2-2, with 7 bases lining up with TRBD1. V shed 7 bases and J 2 bases; nucleotides not matched to a gene: 10. Germline V gene sequence: CDR1 SQVTM, CDR2 ANQGSEA. This CDR3 spans 15 amino acids. CDR3 residues: CSAPRAGGNTGELFF. The CDR3 nucleotides read TGCAGCGCCCCCCGTGCAGGGGGAAACACCGGGGAGCTGTTTTTT.

The chain links TRBV28 to TRBJ2-6, with D hard to call. V was pared by 3 bases and J by 1 base, with 10 bases between. Germline CDR1 MDHEN, CDR2 SYDVKM. CDR3 length: 16 residues. The CDR3 region is CASSFAPRSGANVLTF. CDR3 nucleotide sequence: TGTGCCAGCAGTTTTGCGCCGCGATCTGGGGCCAACGTCCTGACTTTC. Using reference TRBV28 and TRBJ2-6 for the parts outside the CDR3, the full variable domain is DVKVTQSSRYLVKRTGEKVFLECVQDMDHENMFWYRQDPGLGLRLIYFSYDVKMKEKGDIPEGYSVSREKKERFSLILESASTNQTSMYLCASSFAPRSGANVLTFGAGSRLTVL.

The V gene is TRBV13, the J gene TRBJ2-2; 13 nucleotides line up with TRBD2. The germline V gene encodes CDR1 PRHDT and CDR2 FYEKMQ (reference sequence). This CDR3 spans 17 amino acids. Trimming cost V 5 bases and J 5 bases; bases outside gene matches: 8. The CDR3 spells CASSEWILAGGTGELFF. DNA of the CDR3: TGTGCCAGCAGCGAATGGATACTAGCGGGAGGGACCGGGGAGCTGTTTTTT.

The chain recombines TRBV3-1 (or the pseudogene TRBV3-2) with TRBJ1-2, with no clear D. The length of the CDR3 is 14 residues. CDR1 is LGHDT, CDR2 YNNKEL, per germline (reference sequence). Trimming pared 1 base from V and 5 bases from J, leaving 11 bases between. The CDR3 protein is CASSQAQELYGYTF. The CDR3 DNA sequence: TGTGCCAGCAGCCAAGCTCAGGAATTATATGGCTACACCTTC.

The V call is TRBV28, the J call TRBJ2-7, with a possible D match to TRBD1 (5 bases). The CDR3 length is 14 residues. The germline V and J ends were trimmed by 3 bases and 2 bases, with 11 bases remaining between them. Per germline, CDR1 MDHEN and CDR2 SYDVKM. CDR3 sequence reads: CASSFPDTTYEQYF. The CDR3 DNA sequence: TGTGCCAGCAGTTTTCCGGACACAACCTACGAGCAGTACTTC.

V usage is TRBV3-1 (or the pseudogene TRBV3-2) and J usage is TRBJ2-1, with 10 bases that match TRBD2. CDR1 is LGHDT and CDR2 is YNNKEL in the germline V gene (reference sequence). V lost 0 bases and J lost 2; bases outside the gene matches: 10. CDR3 length equals 19 residues. CDR3 region: CASSQDGGSGRPPYNEQFF. CDR3 DNA: TGTGCCAGCAGCCAAGACGGAGGTAGCGGGAGGCCTCCCTACAATGAGCAGTTCTTC.

V is TRBV28 and J is TRBJ2-7; 9 bases align to TRBD2. The CDR3 length is 15 residues. V lost 4 bases and J lost 2; bases outside the gene matches: 6. Germline V gene data show CDR1 as MDHEN and CDR2 as SYDVKM. CDR3 amino acids: CASSSGTSSTYEQYF. CDR3 nucleotides: TGTGCCAGCAGTTCCGGGACTAGCTCTACCTACGAGCAGTACTTC.

To note about this clone: Other DNA sequences in the sample encode the same CDR3. The V gene is TRBV30, the J gene TRBJ1-5, with 7 bases matching TRBD1. Germline CDR1 is GTSNPN and CDR2 is SVGIG (reference sequence). The CDR3 sequence is 13 residues long. V lost 0 bases to trimming and J lost 5 bases; unmatched junction nucleotides: 1. This chain's CDR3 is CAWSVQGDQPQHF. As DNA, the CDR3 is TGTGCCTGGAGTGTTCAGGGGGATCAGCCCCAGCATTTT.

The CDR3 region has the DNA TGTGCCAGCAGCTTAGCTACTTCGATGGCCTACGAGCAGTACTTC. Encoded protein: CASSLATSMAYEQYF. The J gene is TRBJ2-7, the V gene TRBV7-6, with D unresolved. From germline, CDR1 is SGHVS and CDR2 FNYEAQ. V was trimmed by 0 bases and J by 2 bases, leaving 11 bases between them. The CDR3 covers 15 residues.

The CDR3 sequence: CASSLWAGVSSYEQYF. CDR3 nucleotide sequence: TGTGCCAGCAGTTTATGGGCAGGGGTGAGCTCCTACGAGCAGTACTTC. The rearrangement links TRBV28 to TRBJ2-7; the D gene is possibly TRBD1 (6 bases). Germline loops: CDR1 MDHEN, CDR2 SYDVKM. The CDR3 extends over 16 amino acids. Deletions cut 0 bases from V and 0 bases from J, with 12 bases between.

The CDR3 here is CASSLSTSGRSEQFF. The CDR3 DNA is TGTGCCAGCAGTTTATCGACTAGCGGGAGAAGTGAGCAGTTCTTC. The V and J genes are TRBV27 and TRBJ2-1; 12 bases are a match to TRBD2. CDR1 and CDR2 (germline): MNHEY, SMNVEV (reference sequence). Trimming cost V 0 bases and J 9 bases; bases outside gene matches: 3. The CDR3 runs 15 residues.

The gene calls are TRBV28 and TRBJ1-4; D call uncertain. Germline V gives CDR1 MDHEN, CDR2 SYDVKM. The CDR3 sequence is 15 residues long. Between the trimmed V and J ends, which lost 2 bases and 11 bases, there was a span of 18 bases. The CDR3 loop is CASSLGRASPGKLFF. The DNA for the CDR3 is TGTGCCAGCAGTTTAGGGAGGGCCTCCCCCGGGAAACTGTTTTTT.

The genes are TRBV19 and TRBJ2-7; 7 nucleotides align to TRBD1. V trimming: 5 bases; J trimming: 1 base; junction bases outside the gene matches: 8. In germline, CDR1 is LNHDA, CDR2 SQIVND (reference sequence). The CDR3 sequence is 15 residues long. This CDR3 reads CASSPRQGLSYEQYF. The CDR3 DNA sequence: TGTGCCAGTAGTCCACGACAGGGTCTGTCCTACGAGCAGTACTTC.

The genes are TRBV7-9 and TRBJ2-7, with 11 positions matching TRBD2. V was pared by 5 bases and J by 4 bases, with 19 bases of the junction left unmatched. Germline V gene sequence: CDR1 SEHNR, CDR2 FQNEAQ (reference sequence). The CDR3 is made up of 19 amino acids. CDR3 in amino acids: CASSTSGTSGTLSRYEQYF. For the CDR3, the DNA is TGTGCCAGCAGCACCTCCGGGACTAGCGGAACCCTTAGCAGGTACGAGCAGTACTTC.

This chain connects TRBV4-1 to TRBJ2-1; D might be TRBD1 (6 bases). Germline assignment: CDR1 MGHRA and CDR2 YSYEKL. With 0 bases removed from V and 5 bases from J, the gap between germline ends came to 14 bases. The CDR3 covers 16 residues. As DNA, the CDR3 is TGCGCCAGCAGCCAAGATGGGGCAGGGGCTCACAATGAGCAGTTCTTC. Translating gives CASSQDGAGAHNEQFF.

The chain employs TRBV30 and TRBJ1-1; tentatively, D is TRBD1 (5 bases). This CDR3 has 13 residues. From germline, CDR1 is GTSNPN and CDR2 SVGIG (reference sequence). Trimming took off 2 bases at V and 0 bases at J, with 7 bases between the two ends. The CDR3 sequence: CAWSFRVNTEAFF. The DNA of the CDR3 is TGTGCCTGGAGTTTCAGGGTGAACACTGAAGCTTTCTTT.

The chain uses TRBV7-3 and TRBJ2-1; no clear D gene. The CDR3 contains 16 residues. Germline-derived CDR1 and CDR2 are SGHTA and FQGTGA. With 4 bases removed from V and 9 bases from J, the gap between germline ends came to 22 bases. This CDR3 reads CASSSTRVLSTGEQFF. As DNA, the CDR3 is TGTGCCAGCAGCTCTACCCGGGTCCTAAGCACCGGTGAGCAGTTCTTC.

The chain carries TRBV6-6 and TRBJ1-2; TRBD1 matches at 8 bases. V lost 4 bases to trimming and J lost 2 bases; unmatched junction nucleotides: 9. The CDR3 sequence is 16 residues long. Per germline, CDR1 MNHNY and CDR2 SVGAGI (reference sequence). The CDR3 reads CASSSYGTGVNYGYTF. Written as DNA, the CDR3 is TGTGCCAGCAGTTCCTACGGGACAGGAGTCAACTATGGCTACACCTTC.

A word on this clone: Other DNA sequences within the sample encode an identical CDR3. The J gene is TRBJ1-1, the V gene TRBV2; 8 positions agree with TRBD1. CDR1 and CDR2 from the germline V gene are SNHLY and FYNNEI. This CDR3 region has 13 residues. Trimming at V came to 8 bases and at J to 1 base, leaving 3 bases not matched to a gene. CDR3 nucleotides: TGTGCCAGCCGAGGACAGGGGAACACTGAAGCTTTCTTT. Translated, it gives CASRGQGNTEAFF.